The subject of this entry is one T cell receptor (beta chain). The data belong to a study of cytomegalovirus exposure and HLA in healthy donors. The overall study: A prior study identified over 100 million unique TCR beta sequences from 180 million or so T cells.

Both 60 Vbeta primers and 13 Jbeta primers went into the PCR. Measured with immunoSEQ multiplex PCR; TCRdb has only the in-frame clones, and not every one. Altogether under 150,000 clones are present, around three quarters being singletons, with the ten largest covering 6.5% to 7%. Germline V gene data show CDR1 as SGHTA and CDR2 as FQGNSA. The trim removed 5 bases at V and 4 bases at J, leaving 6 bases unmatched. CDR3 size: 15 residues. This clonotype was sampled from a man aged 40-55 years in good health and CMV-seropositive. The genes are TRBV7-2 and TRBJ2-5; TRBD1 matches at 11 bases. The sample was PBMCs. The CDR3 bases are TGTGCCAGCAGCACGGGACAGGGGGTGGCAGAGACCCAGTACTTC. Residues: CASSTGQGVAETQYF.